This T cell receptor beta chain was sequenced during a study of regulatory T cells in long-lasting Graves disease. The time point denotes: newly diagnosed GD, antithyroid drugs for less than 3 months. Extracted PBMC RNA gave rise to the TCR library. Diagnosing Graves' disease relied on the American Thyroid Association guidelines. Deletions cut 0 bases from V and 5 bases from J, with 14 bases between. The CDR3 is made up of 15 amino acids. The germline CDR1 and CDR2 sequences are SGHRS and YFSETQ. iRepertoire HTBI primers and Arm-PCR of CDR3 regions built TCR beta libraries. TCRdb re-called the multiplex PCR reads through MiXCR, storing one row per CDR3 protein. The table has roughly 530,000 distinct CDR3 sequences, roughly a sixth seen once. This clonotype was seen repeatedly, ten times or more. This sample was also put to use in a study of T cells in Graves' hyperthyroidism and ophthalmopathy.

The chain joins TRBV5-1 to TRBJ1-1, with a tentative D call TRBD1 (6 bases). The TCR sequence derives from a woman aged 35-65 years with Graves disease. Source: peripheral blood mononuclear cells (PBMCs), taken at new diagnosis, from a patient treated with antithyroid drugs. CDR3 DNA: TGCGCCAGCAGCTTGGGCCAGACAGGATTAACTGAAGCTTTCTTT. Protein sequence: CASSLGQTGLTEAFF.